This TCR beta chain was recorded in a study of T cell repertoires in cytomegalovirus infection. At the level of the study: Both CMV infection and a matching HLA type were indicated by public TCR beta signatures.

Germline V CDR1 and CDR2: SGDLS, YYNGEE. CDR3 size: 16 residues. V lost 4 bases, J lost 0 bases, and 14 bases lay in between. In this sample, this clonotype turned up a few times. Its antigen is still unknown. In TCRdb, the reads were re-called with MiXCR into one record per CDR3 protein. The sample includes about 920,000 distinct CDR3 sequences, 30% to 40% seen only once; the top ten take around 15%. The receptor was derived from a human donor in good health (CMV status not recorded). Some clones in this sample may be carry-over from other donors' samples. The chain couples TRBV9 to TRBJ2-4; D perhaps matches TRBD2 (6 bases). The material sequenced was cultured CD8+ T cells from PBMCs, taken from culture after CMV antigen stimulation. The CDR3 here is CASSPEEGKAKNIQYF. The CDR3 nucleotides are TGTGCCAGCAGCCCCGAGGAGGGTAAAGCCAAAAACATTCAGTACTTC. The variable domain in full, completed from reference TRBV9 and TRBJ2-4, reads DSGVTQTPKHLITATGQRVTLRCSPRSGDLSVYWYQQSLDQGLQFLIQYYNGEERAKGNILERFSAQQFPDLHSELNLSSLELGDSALYFCASSPEEGKAKNIQYFGAGTRLSVL.